This T cell receptor beta chain came from a study of tumor-infiltrating lymphocytes in oesophageal squamous cell carcinoma (dated by TCRdb to 2016 to 2017). This clonotype was observed many times. The antigen this receptor binds is unknown. No base quality values were provided; no much bigger clone lies one nucleotide off. The library was obtained by PCR. TCRdb shows the sequencer as Illumina HiSeq 1500. Using fastp trimming at Q25 and MiXCR clonotype assembly, TCRdb reanalyzed the public sequencing data and kept in-frame beta chains. Rows are unified per CDR3 protein, each entry keeping the most common DNA and genes. The sample table shows approximately 10,000 distinct CDR3 sequences, and 40% to 65% are seen once. 19% of the sample belongs to the ten largest clones. CDR1 and CDR2 were assigned from the germline V gene (reference sequence) as LNHNV and YYDKDF. V has 11 bases trimmed and J has 4 bases trimmed; junction bases matching no gene number 4. Reading from cysteine to phenylalanine, the CDR3 counts 13 amino acids. Only CDR3 DNA remains: 39 bases, in frame from the first base.

The sample was esophageal tumor tissue. This clonotype was sampled from a female donor with esophageal squamous cell carcinoma. The V gene is TRBV15 and the J gene is TRBJ2-1; the central 11 bases match TRBD2. The nucleotides read TGTGCCGCGAGGACTAGCGGGTACAATGAGCAGTTCTTC. This translates into CAARTSGYNEQFF.